This T cell receptor (beta chain) stems from a study of T-cell reconstitution after alpha-beta-depleted transplantation in children. This clonotype was counted a few times. Using unique molecular identifiers, the investigators prepared the TCRbeta library. TCRdb independently ran MiXCR on the PCR reads; one entry per CDR3 protein. The data hold about 500,000 distinct CDR3 sequences, with 32% observed a single time. From germline, CDR1 is SQVTM and CDR2 ANQGSEA. V was clipped by 7 bases and J by 9 bases, with 15 bases between them. This CDR3 spans 11 amino acids. The sequences come from PBMCs from the stem cell graft donor, collected from the stem cell graft. The V call is TRBV29-1, the J call TRBJ1-1; D not resolved. The receptor was isolated from a human donor who donated a stem cell graft to a child with aplastic anemia. The CDR3 protein is CSGIEGAQAFF. CDR3 coding DNA: TGCAGCGGAATAGAGGGAGCCCAAGCTTTCTTT.